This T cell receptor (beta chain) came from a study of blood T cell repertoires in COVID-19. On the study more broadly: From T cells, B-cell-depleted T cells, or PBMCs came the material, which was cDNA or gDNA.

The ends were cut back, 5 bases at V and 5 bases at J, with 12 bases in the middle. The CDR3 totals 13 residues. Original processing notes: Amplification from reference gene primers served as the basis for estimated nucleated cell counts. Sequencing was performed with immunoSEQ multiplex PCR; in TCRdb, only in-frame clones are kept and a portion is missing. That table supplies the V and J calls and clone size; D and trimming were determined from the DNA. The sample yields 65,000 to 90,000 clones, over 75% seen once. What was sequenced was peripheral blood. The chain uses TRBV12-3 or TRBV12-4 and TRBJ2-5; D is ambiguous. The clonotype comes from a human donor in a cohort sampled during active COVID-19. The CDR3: CASSANRWETQYF. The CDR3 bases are TGTGCCAGCAGTGCCAACCGGTGGGAGACCCAGTACTTC.